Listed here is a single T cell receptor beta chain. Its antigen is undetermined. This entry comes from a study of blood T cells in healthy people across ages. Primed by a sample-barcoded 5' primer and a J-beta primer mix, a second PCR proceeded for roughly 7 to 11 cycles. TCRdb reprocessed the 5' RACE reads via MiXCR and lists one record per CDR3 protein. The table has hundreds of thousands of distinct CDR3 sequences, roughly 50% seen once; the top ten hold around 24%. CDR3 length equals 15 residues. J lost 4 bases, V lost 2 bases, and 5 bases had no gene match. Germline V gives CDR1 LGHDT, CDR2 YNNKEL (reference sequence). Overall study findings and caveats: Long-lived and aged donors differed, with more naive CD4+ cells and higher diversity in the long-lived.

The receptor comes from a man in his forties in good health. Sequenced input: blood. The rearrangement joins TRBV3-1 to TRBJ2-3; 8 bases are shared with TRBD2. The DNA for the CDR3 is TGTGCCAGCAGCCAACAGCGGGGGAGGGCAGATACGCAGTATTTT. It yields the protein CASSQQRGRADTQYF.